This T cell receptor beta chain was retrieved from a study of blood T cells in healthy people across ages. Germline CDR1 is MNHEY and CDR2 is SMNVEV (reference sequence). The CDR3 runs to 16 residues. V lost 5 bases, J lost 4 bases, and 13 bases stayed unmatched. Sample-barcoded 5' priming and a J-beta primer mix drove a second PCR of roughly 7 to 11 cycles. Researchers report that each sample yielded at least 3 million CDR3-containing paired-end reads. TCRdb itself ran the 5' RACE reads through MiXCR, one entry per CDR3 protein. The table records roughly 1.4 million distinct CDR3 sequences, 55% to 75% of them present only once.

The J gene is TRBJ2-5, the V gene TRBV27, with TRBD1 matching 7 bases. The sequencing sample was made of blood. The TCR comes from a man aged 18 to 30 in good health. CDR3 region: CASSPRSREGAETQYF. In nucleotides, the CDR3 is TGTGCCAGCAGTCCCCGTTCCCGTGAGGGGGCAGAGACCCAGTACTTC.